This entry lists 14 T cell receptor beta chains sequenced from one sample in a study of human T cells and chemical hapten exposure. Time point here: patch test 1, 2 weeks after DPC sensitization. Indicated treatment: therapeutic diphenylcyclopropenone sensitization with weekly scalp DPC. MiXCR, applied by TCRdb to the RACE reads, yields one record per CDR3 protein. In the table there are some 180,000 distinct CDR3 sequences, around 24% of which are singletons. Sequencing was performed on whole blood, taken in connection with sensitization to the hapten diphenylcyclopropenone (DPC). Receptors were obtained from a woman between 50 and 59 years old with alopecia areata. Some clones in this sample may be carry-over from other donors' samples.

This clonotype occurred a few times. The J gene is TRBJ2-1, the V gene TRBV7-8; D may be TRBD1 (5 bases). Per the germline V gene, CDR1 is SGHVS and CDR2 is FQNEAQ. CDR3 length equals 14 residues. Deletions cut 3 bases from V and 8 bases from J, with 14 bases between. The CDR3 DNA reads TGTGCCAGCAGCTTTCTAGGTTTACAGGATGAGCAGTTCTTC. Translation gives CASSFLGLQDEQFF.

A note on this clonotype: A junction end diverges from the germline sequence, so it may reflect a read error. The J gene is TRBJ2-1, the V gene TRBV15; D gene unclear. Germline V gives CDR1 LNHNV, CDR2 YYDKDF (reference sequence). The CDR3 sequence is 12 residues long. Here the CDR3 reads CVTSRGRNEQFF. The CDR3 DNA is TGTGTCACCAGCAGAGGTAGAAATGAGCAGTTCTTC.

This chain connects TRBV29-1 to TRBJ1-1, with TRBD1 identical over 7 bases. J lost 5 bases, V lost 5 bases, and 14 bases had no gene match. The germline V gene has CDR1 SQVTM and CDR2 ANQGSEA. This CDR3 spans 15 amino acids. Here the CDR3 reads CSVSEGGRGRTEAFF. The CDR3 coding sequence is TGCAGCGTTTCGGAGGGGGGTAGGGGGCGTACTGAAGCTTTCTTT.

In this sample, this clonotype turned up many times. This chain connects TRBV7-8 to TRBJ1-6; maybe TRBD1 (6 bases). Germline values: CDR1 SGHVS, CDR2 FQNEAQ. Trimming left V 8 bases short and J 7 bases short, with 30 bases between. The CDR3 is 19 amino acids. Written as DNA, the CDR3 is TGTGCCAGCTGCGATGGTTGTCAGGGGCCCAGGGTCGACAATTCACCCCTCCACTTT. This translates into CASCDGCQGPRVDNSPLHF.

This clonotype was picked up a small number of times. CDR3 DNA sequence: TGTGCCAGCAGCCGCCCCGTGGGGCGTGGAACGAATTCACCCCTCCACTTT. Its protein product is CASSRPVGRGTNSPLHF. The V gene is TRBV7-9, the J gene TRBJ1-6; a possible D gene is TRBD1 (5 bases). Trimming removed 5 bases at V and 7 bases at J, with 21 bases between. There are 17 residues in the CDR3. Germline CDR1 is SEHNR and CDR2 is FQNEAQ (reference sequence). The variable domain in full, with the rest retrieved from reference TRBV7-9 and TRBJ1-6, is DTGVSQNPRHKITKRGQNVTFRCDPISEHNRLYWYRQTLGQGPEFLTYFQNEAQLEKSRLLSDRFSAERPKGSFSTLEIQRTEQGDSAMYLCASSRPVGRGTNSPLHFGNGTRLTVT.

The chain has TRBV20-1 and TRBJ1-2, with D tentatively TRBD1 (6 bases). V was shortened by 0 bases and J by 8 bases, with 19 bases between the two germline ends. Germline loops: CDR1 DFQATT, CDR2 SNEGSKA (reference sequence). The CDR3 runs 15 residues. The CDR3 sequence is CSARDVTRGGLGYTF. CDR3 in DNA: TGCAGTGCTAGAGATGTAACAAGGGGGGGATTAGGCTACACCTTC.

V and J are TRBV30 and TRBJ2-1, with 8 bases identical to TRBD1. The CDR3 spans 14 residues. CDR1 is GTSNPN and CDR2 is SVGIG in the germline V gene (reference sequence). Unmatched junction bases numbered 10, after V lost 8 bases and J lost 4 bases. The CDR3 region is CAHTSGGRYNEQFF. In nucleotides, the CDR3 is TGTGCCCATACATCAGGGGGCAGGTACAATGAGCAGTTCTTC.

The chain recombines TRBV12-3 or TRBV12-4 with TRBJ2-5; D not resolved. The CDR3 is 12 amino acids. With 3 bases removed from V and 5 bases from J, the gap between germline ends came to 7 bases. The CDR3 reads CASSFVPETQYF. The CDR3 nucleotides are TGTGCCAGCAGTTTTGTTCCGGAGACCCAGTACTTC.

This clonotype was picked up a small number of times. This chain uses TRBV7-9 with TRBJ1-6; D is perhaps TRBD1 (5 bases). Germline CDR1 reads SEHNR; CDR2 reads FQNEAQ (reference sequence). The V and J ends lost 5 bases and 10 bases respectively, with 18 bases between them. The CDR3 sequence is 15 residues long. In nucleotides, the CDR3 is TGTGCCAGCAGCGCGACCGGACTCCGGGGGTCACCCCTCCACTTT. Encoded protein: CASSATGLRGSPLHF.

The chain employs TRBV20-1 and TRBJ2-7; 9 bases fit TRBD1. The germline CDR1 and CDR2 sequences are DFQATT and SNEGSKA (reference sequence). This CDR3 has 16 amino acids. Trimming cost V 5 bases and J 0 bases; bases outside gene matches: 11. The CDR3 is CSAAGSGQGSSYEQYF. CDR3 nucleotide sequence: TGCAGTGCTGCCGGATCCGGACAGGGGAGCTCCTACGAGCAGTACTTC.

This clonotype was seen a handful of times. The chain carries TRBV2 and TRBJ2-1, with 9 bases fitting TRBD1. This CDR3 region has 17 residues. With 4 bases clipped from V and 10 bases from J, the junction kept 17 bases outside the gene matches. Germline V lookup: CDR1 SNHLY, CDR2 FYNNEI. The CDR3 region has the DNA TGTGCCAGCAGTGGGCCTCCACCGGGACAGGGAAGAAAAGAGCAGTTCTTC. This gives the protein CASSGPPPGQGRKEQFF. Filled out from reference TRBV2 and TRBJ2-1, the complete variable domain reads EPEVTQTPSHQVTQMGQEVILRCVPISNHLYFYWYRQILGQKVEFLVSFYNNEISEKSEIFDDQFSVERPDGSNFTLKIRSTKLEDSAMYFCASSGPPPGQGRKEQFFGPGTRLTVL.

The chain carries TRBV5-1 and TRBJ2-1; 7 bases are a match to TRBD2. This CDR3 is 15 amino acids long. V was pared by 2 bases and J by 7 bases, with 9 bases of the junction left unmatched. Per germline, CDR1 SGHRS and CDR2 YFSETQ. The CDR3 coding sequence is TGCGCCAGCAGCTTTGAGGCGGGAGTGTCGAATGAGCAGTTCTTC. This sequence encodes CASSFEAGVSNEQFF.

The CDR3 bases are TGTGCCAGCAGCCAAGATGAAACATTCCGGGCTAGCGGGAGCTACGAGCAGTACTTC. It encodes CASSQDETFRASGSYEQYF. This chain links TRBV4-2 with TRBJ2-7; 10 bases agree with TRBD2. The V and J ends lost 0 bases and 3 bases, in that order; junction bases with no gene match: 14. CDR1 is LGHNA and CDR2 is YNFKEQ in the germline V gene. CDR3 size: 19 residues.

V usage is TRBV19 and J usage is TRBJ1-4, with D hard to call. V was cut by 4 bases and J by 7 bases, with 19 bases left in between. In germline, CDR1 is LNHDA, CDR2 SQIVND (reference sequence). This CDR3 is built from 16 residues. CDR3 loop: CASSSLVPGRGEKLFF. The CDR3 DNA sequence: TGTGCCAGTAGTAGCCTGGTCCCAGGCCGCGGTGAAAAACTGTTTTTT.